The following is a TCR beta chain sequence with its context. The sample belongs to a study of blood T cell repertoires in COVID-19. Germline V gene sequence: CDR1 SGHTA, CDR2 FQGNSA. Trimming removed 2 bases from V and 1 base from J, with 10 bases in between. The CDR3 sequence is 15 residues long. Using immunoSEQ multiplex PCR, the repertoire was profiled, and TCRdb retains in-frame clones only, with some absent. Among about 150,000 clones listed, roughly four fifths were seen once. The sample taken for sequencing was PBMCs or T cells enriched from blood (not recorded which). This rearrangement joins TRBV7-2 to TRBJ2-3; D is undetermined. This TCR was sampled from a man aged 45-65 years who had recovered from COVID-19. The DNA for the CDR3 is TGTGCCAGCAGCTTAACGAGCGCCGGCACAGATACGCAGTATTTT. It specifies CASSLTSAGTDTQYF.